Listed below are T cell receptor beta chains from one sample, sequenced in a study of blood T cells in healthy people across ages. One entry per CDR3 protein, called by TCRdb with MiXCR from the 5' RACE reads. The sample lists about 680,000 distinct CDR3 sequences; around 49% were seen once. Sample: blood. These receptors were obtained from a woman aged 55-75 years in good health. The CDR3 runs from the conserved cysteine through the conserved F or W. A D gene is named only where the DNA matches it firmly. Some rows have no size entry. The others give once, few or many, or a class for an expanded clone.

J gene	D gene	clone size	V gene	CDR3 DNA	CDR3 protein
TRBJ1-2	TRBD1	few	TRBV29-1	TGCAGCGTTGACGCCAGGGGGGACTATGGCTACACCTTC	CSVDARGDYGYTF
TRBJ2-7	TRBD2	NA	TRBV28	TGTGCCAGCAGTTTACATGGTCTAGCGGGAGCGCTCTATGAGCAGTACTTC	CASSLHGLAGALYEQYF
TRBJ2-7	NA	few	TRBV20-1	TGCAGTGCTAGAGATCCCCGGGCCGGCTACGAGCAGTACTTC	CSARDPRAGYEQYF
TRBJ2-3	NA	NA	TRBV7-8	TGTGCCAGCAGCAGAAGGGGGGAGGCAGATACGCAGTATTTT	CASSRRGEADTQYF
TRBJ2-7	TRBD2	NA	TRBV4-1	TGCGCCAGCAGCCCCATGACTAGCGGGGAGTACGAGCAGTACTTC	CASSPMTSGEYEQYF
TRBJ2-1	NA	few	TRBV10-3	TGTGCCATCACCCGTAACCCCCAAGCGGGTGCCTACAATGAGCAGTTCTTC	CAITRNPQAGAYNEQFF
TRBJ2-5	NA	NA	TRBV9	TGTGCCAGCGGCAATAGACCTGGGAAGACCCAGTACTTC	CASGNRPGKTQYF
TRBJ2-5	NA	NA	TRBV20-1	TGCAGTGCTAGAGATTGGGGGGAACAGTCCTACAATGAGCAGTACTTC	CSARDWGEQSYNEQYF
TRBJ2-1	NA	NA	TRBV18	TGTGCCAGCTCAACCAGAGGAGGGGGGAATGAGCAGTTCTTC	CASSTRGGGNEQFF
TRBJ2-7	TRBD2	few	TRBV20-1	TGCAGTGCTACGGGACTAGCGGGAGGAGGTTCCTACGAGCAGTACTTC	CSATGLAGGGSYEQYF
TRBJ2-7	NA	NA	TRBV6-2/TRBV6-3	TGTGTCAGCAGTAGACCGGGATCCTACGAGCAGTACTTC	CVSSRPGSYEQYF
TRBJ2-7	TRBD2	few	TRBV28	TGTGCCAGCAGCAGCGGGAGGAACTCCTACGAGCAGTACTTC	CASSSGRNSYEQYF
TRBJ1-1	NA	NA	TRBV6-1	TGTGCCAGCAGTGATCTTGGGAACACTGAAGCTTTCTTT	CASSDLGNTEAFF
TRBJ2-3	NA	NA	TRBV18	TGTGCCAGCTCACCCTCGGTTAATACGCAGTATTTT	CASSPSVNTQYF